This T cell receptor beta chain was obtained from a study of T cell responses to AZD1222 COVID-19 vaccine. Here immunoSEQ multiplex PCR was the method, and the copy in TCRdb shows in-frame clones only, minus some. This table has some 200,000 clones, approximately 93% appearing once. V lost 1 base, J lost 1 base, and 19 bases lay in between. Germline V gives CDR1 SGHNT, CDR2 YENEEA. The CDR3 extends over 18 amino acids. Source: peripheral blood, taken 28 days after the second AZD1222 dose. The V gene is TRBV11-3, the J gene TRBJ1-1; no clear D. The receptor was derived from an adult who received the AZD1222 COVID-19 vaccine. This CDR3 reads CASSLGSRGGLKNTEAFF. DNA of the CDR3: TGTGCCAGCAGCTTAGGATCGCGGGGAGGGTTAAAGAACACTGAAGCTTTCTTT.